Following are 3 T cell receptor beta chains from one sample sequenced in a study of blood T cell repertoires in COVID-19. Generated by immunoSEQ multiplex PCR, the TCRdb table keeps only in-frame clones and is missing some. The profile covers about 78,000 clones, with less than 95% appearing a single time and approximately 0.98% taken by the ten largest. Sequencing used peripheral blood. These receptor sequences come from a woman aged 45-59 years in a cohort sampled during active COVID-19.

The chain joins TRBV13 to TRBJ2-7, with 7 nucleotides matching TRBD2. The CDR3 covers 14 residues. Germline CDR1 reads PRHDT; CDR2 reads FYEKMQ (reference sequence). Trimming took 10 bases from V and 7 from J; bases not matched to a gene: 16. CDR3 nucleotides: TGTGCCACAAGGGCGGGAGCTTATTCGGGGGAGCAGTACTTC. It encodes CATRAGAYSGEQYF.

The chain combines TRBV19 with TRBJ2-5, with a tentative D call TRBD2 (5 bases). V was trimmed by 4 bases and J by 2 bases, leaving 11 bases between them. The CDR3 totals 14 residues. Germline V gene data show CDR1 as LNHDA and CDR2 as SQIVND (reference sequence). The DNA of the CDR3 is TGTGCCAGTAGTAGCCGGGATTGGCAAGAGACCCAGTACTTC. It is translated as CASSSRDWQETQYF. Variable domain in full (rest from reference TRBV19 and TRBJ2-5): DGGITQSPKYLFRKEGQNVTLSCEQNLNHDAMYWYRQDPGQGLRLIYYSQIVNDFQKGDIAEGYSVSREKKESFPLTVTSAQKNPTAFYLCASSSRDWQETQYFGPGTRLLVL.

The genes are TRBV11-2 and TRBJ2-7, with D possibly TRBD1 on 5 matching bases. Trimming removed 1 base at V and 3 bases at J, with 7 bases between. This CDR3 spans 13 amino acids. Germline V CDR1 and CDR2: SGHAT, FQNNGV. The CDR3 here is CASSLGQHYEQYF. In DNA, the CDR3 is TGTGCCAGCAGCTTAGGACAGCACTACGAGCAGTACTTC.